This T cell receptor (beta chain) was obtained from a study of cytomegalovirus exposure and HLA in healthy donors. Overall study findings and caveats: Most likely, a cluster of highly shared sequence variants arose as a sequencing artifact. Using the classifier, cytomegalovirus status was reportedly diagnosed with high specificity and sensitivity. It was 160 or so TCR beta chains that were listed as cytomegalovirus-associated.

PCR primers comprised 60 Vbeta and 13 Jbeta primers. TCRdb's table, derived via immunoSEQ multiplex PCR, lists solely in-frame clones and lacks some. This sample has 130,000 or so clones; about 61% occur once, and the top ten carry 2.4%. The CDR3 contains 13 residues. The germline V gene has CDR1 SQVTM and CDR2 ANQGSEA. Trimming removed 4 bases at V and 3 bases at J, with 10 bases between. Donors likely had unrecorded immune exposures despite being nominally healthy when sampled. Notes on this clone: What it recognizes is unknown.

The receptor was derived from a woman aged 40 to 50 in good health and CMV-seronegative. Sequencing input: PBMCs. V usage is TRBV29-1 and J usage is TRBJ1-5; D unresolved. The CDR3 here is CSVAGDPNQPQHF. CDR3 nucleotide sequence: TGCAGCGTTGCGGGAGACCCCAATCAGCCCCAGCATTTT.